These 27 T cell receptor beta chains were sequenced from one sample in a study of shared clonotypes between healthy human individuals. Naive CD8 cells lacked CD45RO, underwent positive selection for CCR7 and left out terminally differentiated effector memory CD45RA+ cells. Only in-frame clones appear in the TCRdb table, and some are missing; sequencing was by immunoSEQ multiplex PCR. This table has some 800,000 clones, over 90% appearing once. The sequenced sample consisted of naive CD8+ T cells sorted from blood. These receptors all stem from a man younger than 45 in good health.

The genes are TRBV6-1 and TRBJ2-7; 11 bases align to TRBD1. Germline CDR1 and CDR2: MNHNS and SASEGT. Losses at the gene ends were 2 bases for V and 6 bases for J; bases not matched to a gene: 9. The CDR3 runs to 16 residues. Written as DNA, the CDR3 is TGTGCCAGCAGTGAACTAGACGGGACAGGGGGAGGCGAGCAGTACTTC. Translated: CASSELDGTGGGEQYF.

The V gene is TRBV7-6, the J gene TRBJ1-2; D is unresolved. The CDR3 is 16 residues long. Trimming took off 1 base at V and 8 bases at J, with 20 bases between the two ends. Looked up from germline, CDR1 is SGHVS and CDR2 is FNYEAQ. CDR3 nucleotides: TGTGCCAGCAGCTTAGAGGTCGGCATCCTTCCACGGGGCTACACCTTC. It translates to CASSLEVGILPRGYTF.

V usage is TRBV27 and J usage is TRBJ2-7; D is undetermined. Germline V gene data show CDR1 as MNHEY and CDR2 as SMNVEV (reference sequence). The CDR3 is 13 residues long. Trimming stripped 0 bases from V and 6 bases from J, with 9 bases between. CDR3 region: CASSLSISLEQYF. The CDR3 nucleotides are TGTGCCAGCAGTTTATCGATTTCTCTCGAGCAGTACTTC.

This chain joins TRBV7-9 and TRBJ1-1; D uncertain. V lost 5 bases, J lost 4 bases, and 17 bases lay in between. Germline CDR1 is SEHNR and CDR2 is FQNEAQ (reference sequence). The CDR3 consists of 15 residues. The CDR3 spells CASSHAAGGSTEAFF. Here the CDR3 DNA reads TGTGCCAGCAGCCATGCTGCGGGCGGATCCACTGAAGCTTTCTTT.

This chain links TRBV28 with TRBJ2-7; D not resolved. The CDR3 length is 14 residues. CDR1 and CDR2 from the germline V gene are MDHEN and SYDVKM. Trimming took off 3 bases at V and 4 bases at J, with 13 bases between the two ends. As DNA, the CDR3 is TGTGCCAGCAGTTTGGCGACTCCATCTTACGAGCAGTACTTC. Protein: CASSLATPSYEQYF. Supplemented by reference TRBV28 and TRBJ2-7, the full variable domain reads DVKVTQSSRYLVKRTGEKVFLECVQDMDHENMFWYRQDPGLGLRLIYFSYDVKMKEKGDIPEGYSVSREKKERFSLILESASTNQTSMYLCASSLATPSYEQYFGPGTRLTVT.

The CDR3 region is CASSLFISGDYNEQFF. The CDR3 bases are TGTGCCAGCAGCTTGTTTATTAGCGGGGATTACAATGAGCAGTTCTTC. The chain combines TRBV5-4 with TRBJ2-1, with TRBD2 matching over 8 bases. The germline V gene has CDR1 SGHNT and CDR2 YYREEE (reference sequence). V lost 1 base, J lost 4 bases, and 7 bases stayed unmatched. The CDR3 contains 16 residues.

The V gene is TRBV2, the J gene TRBJ2-1; D may be TRBD2 (5 bases). The CDR3 covers 15 residues. Trimming removed 8 bases at V and 4 bases at J, with 18 bases between. Germline assignment: CDR1 SNHLY and CDR2 FYNNEI. CDR3 loop: CASVPGSFLYNEQFF. The CDR3 nucleotides are TGTGCCAGCGTTCCGGGATCCTTCTTATACAATGAGCAGTTCTTC.

The chain uses TRBV11-1 and TRBJ2-5; no clear D. The CDR3 is 12 amino acids. The ends were cut back, 2 bases at V and 4 bases at J, with 5 bases in the middle. Germline V gene sequence: CDR1 SGHAT, CDR2 FQDESV (reference sequence). CDR3 in amino acids: CASSLWAETQYF. The CDR3 nucleotides read TGTGCCAGCAGCTTATGGGCAGAGACCCAGTACTTC.

This clone was detected only once. The chain employs TRBV11-2 and TRBJ2-7, with no clear D. The CDR3 runs 14 residues. In germline, CDR1 is SGHAT, CDR2 FQNNGV. Between the trimmed V and J ends, which lost 7 bases and 3 bases, there was a span of 16 bases. The CDR3 protein is CASTFSGRVYEQYF. CDR3 nucleotide sequence: TGTGCCAGCACCTTTTCAGGTCGTGTCTACGAGCAGTACTTC.

DNA for the CDR3: TGTGCCAGCAGATCTGACAGGGTTCTCCACGAGCAGTACTTC. Translated, it gives CASRSDRVLHEQYF. The chain links TRBV11-2 to TRBJ2-7; the match to TRBD1 covers 7 bases. The germline V gene encodes CDR1 SGHAT and CDR2 FQNNGV. The CDR3 is 14 amino acids. Trimming removed 6 bases from V and 5 bases from J; junction bases left unmatched: 10.

The V call is TRBV14, the J call TRBJ2-7, with D unclear. This CDR3 has 14 residues. Germline V gives CDR1 SGHDN, CDR2 FVKESK. Deletions cut 1 base from V and 2 bases from J, with 9 bases between. The CDR3 DNA reads TGTGCCAGCAGCCAAGTTGACAATACCTACGAGCAGTACTTC. Amino acids: CASSQVDNTYEQYF.

V gene TRBV9 combines with J gene TRBJ2-2, with D maybe TRBD1 (6 bases). V gave up 3 bases and J gave up 2 bases, with 11 bases separating them. The CDR3 has 15 amino acids. The germline V gene encodes CDR1 SGDLS and CDR2 YYNGEE. The CDR3: CASSDTGSNTGELFF. The CDR3 DNA sequence: TGTGCCAGCAGCGATACAGGGAGCAACACCGGGGAGCTGTTTTTT.

This chain links TRBV7-9 with TRBJ2-4; D tentatively fits TRBD1 or TRBD2 (6 bases each). The germline V gene encodes CDR1 SEHNR and CDR2 FQNEAQ (reference sequence). The V end was cut by 4 bases, the J end by 7 bases, with 17 bases between. CDR3 length equals 15 residues. DNA of the CDR3: TGTGCCAGCAGCTCGCAACAGGGAGGTGGGAACATTCAGTACTTC. It codes for CASSSQQGGGNIQYF. Full variable domain (outside the CDR3, taken from reference TRBV7-9 and TRBJ2-4): DTGVSQNPRHKITKRGQNVTFRCDPISEHNRLYWYRQTLGQGPEFLTYFQNEAQLEKSRLLSDRFSAERPKGSFSTLEIQRTEQGDSAMYLCASSSQQGGGNIQYFGAGTRLSVL.

This clone was seen just once. This same CDR3 is encoded by further DNA sequences in the sample. The gene calls are TRBV29-1 and TRBJ2-5; 14 bases match TRBD2. The trim removed 6 bases at V and 6 bases at J, leaving 6 bases unmatched. Germline CDR1 and CDR2: SQVTM and ANQGSEA. The CDR3 sequence is 14 residues long. CDR3 bases: TGCAGCGTGGAGGGACTAGCGGGAGCGAAGACCCAGTACTTC. Residues: CSVEGLAGAKTQYF.

The genes are TRBV2 and TRBJ2-3; TRBD1 matches at 9 bases. In germline, CDR1 is SNHLY, CDR2 FYNNEI. The CDR3 runs 13 residues. V shed 9 bases, J shed 4 bases, and the junction held 5 bases outside the gene matches. The chain's CDR3 is CARQGARADTQYF. CDR3 coding DNA: TGTGCCAGACAGGGGGCTCGGGCAGATACGCAGTATTTT.

This clone appeared a single time. This chain links TRBV29-1 with TRBJ2-1; 10 positions agree with TRBD2. Germline V gives CDR1 SQVTM, CDR2 ANQGSEA. V was pared by 8 bases and J by 0 bases, with 22 bases of the junction left unmatched. The CDR3 spans 20 residues. CDR3 nucleotides: TGCAGCTTTTTCCCCGCAGCGGGAGGGCCGTGGAGTAGCTCCTACAATGAGCAGTTCTTC. This translates into CSFFPAAGGPWSSSYNEQFF.

The V and J genes are TRBV2 and TRBJ2-7, with 7 bases aligning to TRBD1. The CDR3 length is 15 residues. The V and J ends lost 5 bases and 5 bases, in that order; junction bases with no gene match: 12. The germline CDR1 and CDR2 sequences are SNHLY and FYNNEI. In DNA, the CDR3 is TGTGCCAGCAGTACCCGCCGTGACAGGGTTGACGAGCAGTACTTC. The encoded protein is CASSTRRDRVDEQYF.

The chain uses TRBV14 and TRBJ2-7; tentatively, D is TRBD1 (6 bases). CDR3 length: 15 residues. The ends were cut back, 3 bases at V and 3 bases at J, with 15 bases in the middle. CDR1 is SGHDN, CDR2 FVKESK, per germline. CDR3 residues: CASSHTGTTNYEQYF. CDR3 nucleotides: TGTGCCAGCAGCCATACCGGGACAACTAACTACGAGCAGTACTTC.

The count of this clone is one. This rearrangement joins TRBV9 to TRBJ1-5; 7 nucleotides match TRBD1. Germline V lookup: CDR1 SGDLS, CDR2 YYNGEE. V shed 4 bases and J 6 bases; nucleotides not matched to a gene: 1. This CDR3 has 12 residues. CDR3 DNA sequence: TGTGCCAGCAGCCAGGGGGGTCAGCCCCAGCATTTT. This encodes CASSQGGQPQHF.

CDR3 protein: CASSVGSGAPYEQYF. As DNA, the CDR3 is TGTGCCAGCAGCGTAGGCTCCGGGGCACCCTACGAGCAGTACTTC. The V call is TRBV9, the J call TRBJ2-7; D is perhaps TRBD1 or TRBD2 (5 bases each). Germline lookup yields CDR1 SGDLS and CDR2 YYNGEE. CDR3 length: 15 residues. V lost 0 bases and J lost 2, with 12 bases in between. Based on the CDR3 plus reference TRBV9 and TRBJ2-7, the full variable domain is DSGVTQTPKHLITATGQRVTLRCSPRSGDLSVYWYQQSLDQGLQFLIQYYNGEERAKGNILERFSAQQFPDLHSELNLSSLELGDSALYFCASSVGSGAPYEQYFGPGTRLTVT.

The chain uses TRBV4-1 and TRBJ2-7; D unresolved. Looked up from germline, CDR1 is MGHRA and CDR2 is YSYEKL. The CDR3 runs 14 residues. Trimming took off 1 base at V and 3 bases at J, with 10 bases between the two ends. DNA for the CDR3: TGCGCCAGCAGCCAAGCATCCCAGCTCTACGAGCAGTACTTC. Protein: CASSQASQLYEQYF.

The CDR3 DNA reads as TGTGCCACCCTAGGTACCTACGAGGAGCAGTACTTC. It is translated as CATLGTYEEQYF. V usage is TRBV27 and J usage is TRBJ2-7; D remains ambiguous. Trimming shortened V by 10 bases and J by 7 bases, and 17 bases separated the two germline ends. CDR3 length: 12 amino acids. The germline CDR1 and CDR2 sequences are MNHEY and SMNVEV (reference sequence).

The chain employs TRBV7-2 and TRBJ2-7; 10 nucleotides match TRBD1. Germline CDR1 SGHTA, CDR2 FQGNSA. The CDR3 has 15 amino acids. V trimming: 5 bases; J trimming: 1 base; junction bases outside the gene matches: 5. The CDR3 DNA reads TGTGCCAGCAGCCACCCGGGACAGGGGTCCTACGAGCAGTACTTC. It encodes CASSHPGQGSYEQYF.

With respect to this clone: In the same sample, other DNA sequences code for this CDR3. The rearrangement joins TRBV27 to TRBJ2-7; 7 nucleotides match TRBD2. Trimming removed 6 bases from V and 4 bases from J; junction bases left unmatched: 6. The CDR3 totals 13 residues. Germline CDR1 is MNHEY and CDR2 is SMNVEV (reference sequence). The CDR3 coding sequence is TGTGCCAGCAGGCGGGGCGGGAGTTACGAGCAGTACTTC. As protein: CASRRGGSYEQYF.

V gene TRBV9 combines with J gene TRBJ1-2, with TRBD1 matching 10 bases. Per germline, CDR1 SGDLS and CDR2 YYNGEE. CDR3 length: 17 residues. J lost 4 bases, V lost 3 bases, and 12 bases had no gene match. The CDR3 sequence is CASSGTSTGGYVYGYTF. CDR3 DNA: TGTGCCAGCAGCGGCACGTCGACAGGGGGCTATGTCTATGGCTACACCTTC.

This chain joins TRBV19 and TRBJ1-4, with D possibly matching TRBD1 (6 bases). The CDR3 sequence is 15 residues long. The V gene lost 7 bases and the J gene lost 5 bases, with 17 bases spanning the gap. Germline lookup yields CDR1 LNHDA and CDR2 SQIVND (reference sequence). CDR3 in DNA: TGTGCCAGTAAGGGGGGATCCACCACCAATGAAAAACTGTTTTTT. Its protein is CASKGGSTTNEKLFF.

The chain has TRBV7-6 and TRBJ1-4, with D hard to call. V was trimmed by 1 base and J by 6 bases, leaving 15 bases between them. The CDR3 length is 16 residues. Looked up from germline, CDR1 is SGHVS and CDR2 is FNYEAQ. This CDR3 reads CASSLVLYRADEKLFF. CDR3 in DNA: TGTGCCAGCAGCTTAGTTCTCTATCGAGCGGATGAAAAACTGTTTTTT.